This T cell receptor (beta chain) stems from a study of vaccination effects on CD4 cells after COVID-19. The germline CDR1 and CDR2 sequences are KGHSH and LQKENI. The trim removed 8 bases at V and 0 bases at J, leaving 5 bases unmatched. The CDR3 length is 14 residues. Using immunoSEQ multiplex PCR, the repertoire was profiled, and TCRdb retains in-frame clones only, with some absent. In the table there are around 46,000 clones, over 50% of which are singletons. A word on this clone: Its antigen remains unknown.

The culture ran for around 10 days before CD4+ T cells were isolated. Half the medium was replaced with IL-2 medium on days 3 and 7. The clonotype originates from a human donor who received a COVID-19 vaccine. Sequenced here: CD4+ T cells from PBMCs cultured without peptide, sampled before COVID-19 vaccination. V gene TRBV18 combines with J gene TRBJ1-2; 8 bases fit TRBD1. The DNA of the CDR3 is TGTGCCAGCGACTTGACAGGGGCTAACTATGGCTACACCTTC. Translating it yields CASDLTGANYGYTF.